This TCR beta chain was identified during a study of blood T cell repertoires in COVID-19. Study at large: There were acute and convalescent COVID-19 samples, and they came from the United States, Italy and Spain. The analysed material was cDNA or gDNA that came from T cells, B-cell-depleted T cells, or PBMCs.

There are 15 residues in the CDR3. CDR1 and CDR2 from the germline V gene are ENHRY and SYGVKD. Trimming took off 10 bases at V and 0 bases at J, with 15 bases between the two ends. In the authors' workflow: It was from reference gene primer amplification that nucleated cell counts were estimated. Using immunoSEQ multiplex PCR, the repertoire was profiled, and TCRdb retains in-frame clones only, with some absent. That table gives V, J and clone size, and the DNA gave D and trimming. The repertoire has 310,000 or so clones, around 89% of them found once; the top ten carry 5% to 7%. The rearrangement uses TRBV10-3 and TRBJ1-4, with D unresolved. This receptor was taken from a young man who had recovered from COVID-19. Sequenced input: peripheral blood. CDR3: CATSGELATNEKLFF. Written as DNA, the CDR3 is TGTGCCACTTCAGGCGAACTAGCAACTAATGAAAAACTGTTTTTT.